A selection of T cell receptor beta chains follows, all from one sample in a study of T cells after yellow fever vaccination. TCRdb itself ran the 5' RACE reads through MiXCR, one entry per CDR3 protein. The sample shows tens of thousands of distinct CDR3 sequences, approximately 7.4% of them seen only once. The starting material was CD8+ T cells sorted from PBMCs, obtained 15 days after the yellow fever booster vaccination. The origin of the receptors is a man aged 25 to 40 who received the YFV17D yellow fever vaccine. The CDR3 runs from the conserved cysteine through the conserved F or W. The D gene is left open where the match is weak. Size is omitted from some rows. Given values are once, few, many or a class for expanded clones.

J: TRBJ2-3
D: NA
size: many
V: TRBV29-1
CDR3: CSVEDPITTVGDTQYF
DNA: TGCAGCGTTGAAGATCCCATTACCACAGTCGGAGATACGCAGTATTTT

J: TRBJ2-7
D: TRBD1
size: many
V: TRBV29-1
CDR3: CSVEDQGQGSNEQYF
DNA: TGCAGCGTTGAAGATCAGGGACAGGGGAGCAACGAGCAGTACTTC

J: TRBJ2-7
D: NA
size: many
V: TRBV15
CDR3: CATSPALGLKQYF
DNA: TGTGCCACCAGCCCAGCGCTGGGTTTAAAGCAGTACTTC

J: TRBJ2-3
D: NA
size: many
V: TRBV7-2
CDR3: CASSLYYDTDTQYF
DNA: TGTGCCAGCAGCTTATACTATGACACAGATACGCAGTATTTT

J: TRBJ2-7
D: NA
size: many
V: TRBV11-2
CDR3: CASSLPFGHSYEQYF
DNA: TGTGCCAGCAGCCTCCCATTCGGACACTCCTACGAGCAGTACTTC

J: TRBJ2-3
D: TRBD1
size: many
V: TRBV24-1
CDR3: CATSEARTGGIDTQYF
DNA: TGTGCCACCAGTGAGGCTCGGACAGGGGGTATAGATACGCAGTATTTT

J: TRBJ2-7
D: NA
size: many
V: TRBV27
CDR3: CASSSVVGEQYF
DNA: TGTGCCAGCAGTTCGGTTGTAGGCGAGCAGTACTTC

J: TRBJ2-7
D: NA
size: many
V: TRBV5-1
CDR3: CASSLDPGVTSYEQYF
DNA: TGCGCCAGCAGCTTGGACCCAGGGGTAACCTCCTACGAGCAGTACTTC

J: TRBJ2-2
D: TRBD2
size: NA
V: TRBV5-5
CDR3: CASSPGGLAGVPGELFF
DNA: TGTGCCAGCAGCCCAGGGGGGCTAGCGGGAGTACCCGGGGAGCTGTTTTTT

J: TRBJ2-5
D: NA
size: many
V: TRBV2
CDR3: CASSEKWGAGETQYF
DNA: TGTGCCAGCAGTGAAAAGTGGGGAGCGGGAGAGACCCAGTACTTC